These 21 T cell receptor beta chains were all obtained from the same sample, sequenced in a study of post-analysis software for immune sequencing data. The antigens these receptors bind are not known. The authors incorporated unique molecular identifiers into the TCR beta cDNA libraries. MiXCR, applied by TCRdb to the PCR reads, yields one record per CDR3 protein. The table includes around 710,000 distinct CDR3 sequences, around 42% detected once. Study findings and constraints: TRBV segments more frequent in patients than in controls numbered five and included TRBV5-6, TRBV5-1 and TRBV20-1.

The sequenced material came from blood. These TCRs come from a girl between 10 and 17 years old with multiple sclerosis.

This chain uses TRBV20-1 with TRBJ2-3; D is uncertain. Germline V lookup: CDR1 DFQATT, CDR2 SNEGSKA (reference sequence). This CDR3 spans 11 amino acids. The V end was cut by 6 bases, the J end by 6 bases, with 10 bases between. The CDR3 DNA sequence: TGCAGTGCCCCGGATCGTGATACGCAGTATTTT. It specifies CSAPDRDTQYF.

This rearrangement joins TRBV20-1 to TRBJ2-3; TRBD2 aligns across 8 bases. Germline V gene sequence: CDR1 DFQATT, CDR2 SNEGSKA (reference sequence). CDR3 length: 15 residues. V lost 5 bases and J lost 1; bases outside the gene matches: 8. Written as DNA, the CDR3 is TGCAGTGCTCGCCCGGGGGGGCTAGGCACAGATACGCAGTATTTT. As protein: CSARPGGLGTDTQYF.

CDR3 in amino acids: CASSVAGEVSYNEQFF. CDR3 bases: TGTGCCAGCAGCGTAGCCGGGGAGGTCTCCTACAATGAGCAGTTCTTC. The J gene is TRBJ2-1, the V gene TRBV9, with D possibly being TRBD2 (6 bases). Looked up from germline, CDR1 is SGDLS and CDR2 is YYNGEE. This CDR3 contains 16 residues. V was cut by 0 bases and J by 0 bases, with 10 bases left in between.

V is TRBV10-3 and J is TRBJ2-6; no clear D gene. This CDR3 comprises 16 residues. Trimming removed 3 bases at V and 0 bases at J, with 9 bases between. Germline V CDR1 and CDR2: ENHRY, SYGVKD. In DNA, the CDR3 is TGTGCCATCAGTGATGGAACAATCTCTGGGGCCAACGTCCTGACTTTC. Protein: CAISDGTISGANVLTF.

The rearrangement uses TRBV7-8 and TRBJ1-2; D is unclear. The ends were cut back, 10 bases at V and 2 bases at J, with 11 bases in the middle. The length of the CDR3 is 12 residues. Germline V gives CDR1 SGHVS, CDR2 FQNEAQ. DNA for the CDR3: TGTGCCATAGTGGCTTACAACTATGGCTACACCTTC. It codes for CAIVAYNYGYTF.

This clonotype is a singleton in its sample. This rearrangement joins TRBV27 to TRBJ2-7, with D possibly TRBD2 on 6 matching bases. Deletions cut 10 bases from V and 6 bases from J, with 19 bases between. CDR1 is MNHEY, CDR2 SMNVEV, per germline (reference sequence). The CDR3 sequence is 13 residues long. The CDR3 region has the DNA TGTGCCACCCAGAGGAGGGAGAGAGGCGAGCAGTACTTC. Its protein product is CATQRRERGEQYF.

V and J are TRBV27 and TRBJ2-5; 8 bases are shared with TRBD1. The DNA end lines up better with TRBJ2-7; the J call may be wrong. Germline CDR1 reads MNHEY; CDR2 reads SMNVEV (reference sequence). The CDR3 totals 15 residues. The CDR3 region is CASSLGQVTPGEQYF. The CDR3, as DNA: TGTGCCAGCAGTTTGGGACAGGTCACCCCGGGCGAGCAGTACTTC.

This clonotype was observed at least ten times. The rearrangement joins TRBV7-2 to TRBJ2-1; TRBD2 agrees at 12 bases. The CDR3 is 17 residues long. Germline CDR1 is SGHTA and CDR2 is FQGNSA. V lost 0 bases, J lost 3 bases, and 3 bases stayed unmatched. The CDR3: CASSLALAGGGYNEQFF. CDR3 nucleotides: TGTGCCAGCAGCTTAGCACTAGCGGGAGGTGGCTACAATGAGCAGTTCTTC.

This clonotype was seen a single time. The chain joins TRBV4-3 to TRBJ2-4, with D maybe TRBD2 (5 bases). The J call may be wrong; the DNA end is better matched by TRBJ2-7. Germline values: CDR1 LGHNA, CDR2 YSLEER. The CDR3 sequence is 16 residues long. CDR3 nucleotides: TGCGCCAGCAGCCAAGATGGGTTCGGGGACTCCTACGAGCAGTACTTC. Its protein is CASSQDGFGDSYEQYF.

This rearrangement joins TRBV12-3 or TRBV12-4 to TRBJ1-1; D gene unclear. This CDR3 is built from 11 residues. V was cut by 5 bases and J by 8 bases, with 9 bases left in between. Here the CDR3 DNA reads TGTGCCAGCAGTCTCGGGATAGAAGCTTTCTTT. Its translation: CASSLGIEAFF.

V is TRBV28 and J is TRBJ2-5; 11 bases agree with TRBD1. Germline CDR1 is MDHEN and CDR2 is SYDVKM. V shed 6 bases, J shed 5 bases, and the junction held 11 bases outside the gene matches. The CDR3 spans 16 residues. The CDR3 loop reads CASSLGTGGRLETQYF. CDR3 bases: TGTGCCAGCAGCCTCGGGACAGGGGGTAGATTGGAGACCCAGTACTTC.

This clonotype was counted a few times. The rearrangement links TRBV4-2 to TRBJ2-3; D not resolved. Trimming left V 2 bases short and J 0 bases short, with 6 bases between. The germline CDR1 and CDR2 sequences are LGHNA and YNFKEQ. The CDR3 is made up of 14 amino acids. In DNA form, the CDR3 reads TGTGCCAGCAGCCAACTCTCTAGCACAGATACGCAGTATTTT. Its translation is CASSQLSSTDTQYF.

CDR3 DNA sequence: TGCAGCGTTGGCAAAGAAAACGATGAGCAGTTCTTC. Translated, it gives CSVGKENDEQFF. The chain combines TRBV29-1 with TRBJ2-1; D is unresolved. V was trimmed by 4 bases and J by 8 bases, leaving 12 bases between them. The germline CDR1 and CDR2 sequences are SQVTM and ANQGSEA. This CDR3 spans 12 amino acids.

In its sample, this clonotype was seen many times. This chain connects TRBV11-2 to TRBJ2-5; TRBD2 might be the D (5 bases). The length of the CDR3 is 11 residues. V was clipped by 6 bases and J by 4 bases, with 6 bases between them. Germline V gene sequence: CDR1 SGHAT, CDR2 FQNNGV. In DNA, the CDR3 is TGTGCCAGCAGACGGGGAGAGACCCAGTACTTC. Protein product: CASRRGETQYF. Complete variable domain (other parts from reference TRBV11-2 and TRBJ2-5): EAGVAQSPRYKIIEKRQSVAFWCNPISGHATLYWYQQILGQGPKLLIQFQNNGVVDDSQLPKDRFSAERLKGVDSTLKIQPAKLEDSAVYLCASRRGETQYFGPGTRLLVL.

This clonotype was picked up one time. The J gene is TRBJ1-4, the V gene TRBV7-9; possibly TRBD1 for D (6 bases). V lost 6 bases to trimming and J lost 7 bases, with 15 bases between them. The CDR3 spans 14 residues. CDR1 is SEHNR, CDR2 FQNEAQ, per germline (reference sequence). In nucleotides, the CDR3 is TGTGCCAGCAGTCCCGTAGGGGGGTCTGAAAAACTGTTTTTT. It specifies CASSPVGGSEKLFF.

The chain is built from TRBV20-1 and TRBJ1-3; D is uncertain. This CDR3 contains 12 residues. Germline CDR1 is DFQATT and CDR2 is SNEGSKA (reference sequence). V shed 2 bases and J shed 8 bases, with 10 bases lying between them. CDR3 nucleotides: TGCAGTGCTAGAAGTCAGAAGGACACCATATATTTT. It yields the protein CSARSQKDTIYF.

The rearrangement uses TRBV5-1 and TRBJ2-7; D is undetermined. V dropped 2 bases and J dropped 3 bases, with 9 bases sitting between them. This CDR3 has 13 amino acids. The germline gives CDR1 SGHRS, CDR2 YFSETQ. CDR3 bases: TGCGCCAGCAGCTTAAGACCTCACTACGAGCAGTACTTC. This codes for CASSLRPHYEQYF.

This clonotype has just a few counts. An end of the junction does not agree with germline; a read error may underlie this. This rearrangement joins TRBV10-3 to TRBJ2-3; no clear D gene. Germline V gene sequence: CDR1 ENHRY, CDR2 SYGVKD. The CDR3 runs to 13 residues. Here the CDR3 reads CAISGPVTDTQYF. For the CDR3, the DNA is TGTGCCATTAGTGGGCCAGTCACAGATACGCAGTATTTT.

The V call is TRBV27, the J call TRBJ1-5; D is perhaps TRBD1 (6 bases). The CDR3 runs 13 residues. V dropped 7 bases and J dropped 1 base, with 8 bases sitting between them. Looked up from germline, CDR1 is MNHEY and CDR2 is SMNVEV (reference sequence). The CDR3 here is CASKRGSNQPQHF. The CDR3 DNA follows: TGTGCCAGCAAGAGGGGGAGCAATCAGCCCCAGCATTTT.

This clonotype appeared a few times. V and J are TRBV10-3 and TRBJ2-3, with 7 positions matching TRBD2. Looked up from germline, CDR1 is ENHRY and CDR2 is SYGVKD. J lost 0 bases, V lost 2 bases, and 8 bases had no gene match. The CDR3 consists of 17 residues. The DNA for the CDR3 is TGTGCCATCAGTGAGCCTCCTAGTAGCGGGAGCACAGATACGCAGTATTTT. Its translation: CAISEPPSSGSTDTQYF.

V is TRBV29-1 and J is TRBJ2-3; D is uncertain. Deletions cut 7 bases from V and 6 bases from J, with 20 bases between. This CDR3 has 14 amino acids. From germline, CDR1 is SQVTM and CDR2 ANQGSEA. CDR3 sequence reads: CSALAEESQDTQYF. CDR3 sequence (DNA): TGCAGCGCCCTCGCCGAGGAGTCCCAGGATACGCAGTATTTT.